This T cell receptor (beta chain) was profiled in a study of cytomegalovirus exposure and HLA in healthy donors. The PCR contained 60 Vbeta and 13 Jbeta primers. The protocol was immunoSEQ multiplex PCR, while the TCRdb copy is restricted to in-frame clones and leaves out a portion. Here the sample spans about 170,000 clones, about three quarters being singletons. V was trimmed by 4 bases and J by 0 bases, leaving 10 bases between them. This CDR3 spans 15 amino acids. Sequencing was done on a sample of PBMCs. The receptor's source is a female donor in good health and CMV-seronegative. The chain has TRBV23-1 and TRBJ2-4; the D is unclear. TRBV23-1 is given ORF status, its function remaining uncertain. CDR3 DNA: TGCGCCAGCAGTCTTCACCGCGCAGCCAAAAACATTCAGTACTTC. It encodes CASSLHRAAKNIQYF.